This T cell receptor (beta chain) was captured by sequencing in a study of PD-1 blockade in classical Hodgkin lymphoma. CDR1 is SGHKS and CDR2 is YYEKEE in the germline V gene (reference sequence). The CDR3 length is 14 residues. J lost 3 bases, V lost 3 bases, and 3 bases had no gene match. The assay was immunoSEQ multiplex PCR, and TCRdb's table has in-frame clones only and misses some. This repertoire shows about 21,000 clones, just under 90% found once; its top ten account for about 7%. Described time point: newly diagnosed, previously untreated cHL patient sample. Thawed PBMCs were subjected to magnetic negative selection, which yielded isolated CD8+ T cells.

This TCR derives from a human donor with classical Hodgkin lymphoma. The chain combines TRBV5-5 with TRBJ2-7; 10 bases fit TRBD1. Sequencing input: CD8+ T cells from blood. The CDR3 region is CASSYRTGGYEQYF. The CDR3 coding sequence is TGTGCCAGCAGCTACAGGACAGGGGGCTACGAGCAGTACTTC.